This T cell receptor (beta chain) was identified during a study of blood T cell repertoires in COVID-19. The CDR3 length is 14 residues. Germline V CDR1 and CDR2: SNHLY, FYNNEI. The V segment lost 11 bases and the J segment 5 bases; nucleotides outside the gene matches: 10. TCRdb's table, derived via immunoSEQ multiplex PCR, lists solely in-frame clones and lacks some. Of around 260,000 clones in the sample, about 89% are singletons; the top ten hold approximately 2.2%. Material for sequencing was peripheral blood. The chain is built from TRBV2 and TRBJ2-3; TRBD1 aligns across 10 bases. The receptor's source is a woman aged 50 to 60 with acute or convalescent COVID-19. In DNA, the CDR3 is TGTGCCGGCGGCGTCGGGACAGGGGAAGATACGCAGTATTTT. Translation gives CAGGVGTGEDTQYF. The full variable domain, in which reference TRBV2 and TRBJ2-3 provide the parts outside the CDR3, is EPEVTQTPSHQVTQMGQEVILRCVPISNHLYFYWYRQILGQKVEFLVSFYNNEISEKSEIFDDQFSVERPDGSNFTLKIRSTKLEDSAMYFCAGGVGTGEDTQYFGPGTRLTVL.